This T cell receptor (beta chain) came from a study of blood T cell repertoires in COVID-19. Study information: Material from acute and convalescent COVID-19 was sourced from the United States, Italy and Spain.

Per the study methods: Amplification with reference gene primers provided the estimates of nucleated cell counts. Clones were sequenced by immunoSEQ multiplex PCR, and TCRdb holds only the in-frame ones, with some missing. The V and J calls and clone size come from that table; D and trimming were worked out from the DNA. The sample contains 450,000 or so clones, approximately 90% of which appear only once. This clone was found once. V was clipped by 0 bases and J by 4 bases; unmatched bases: 7. Germline V gene lookup returns CDR1 SGHNT and CDR2 YYREEE (reference sequence). This CDR3 region has 17 residues.

The sequencing input was peripheral blood. This sequence originates from a man aged 18 to 29 with COVID-19, enrolled during active disease. This chain connects TRBV5-4 to TRBJ2-1, with TRBD2 matching over 10 bases. The CDR3 DNA reads TGTGCCAGCAGCTTGGGAGGGGCTAGCGGGGGATACAATGAGCAGTTCTTC. This sequence encodes CASSLGGASGGYNEQFF.